The 25 T cell receptor beta chains below come from one sample, sequenced in a study of blood T cells in healthy people across ages. The second PCR ran about 6 to 12 cycles with a sample-barcoded 5' primer and J-beta primers. Each CDR3 protein is one row after TCRdb ran MiXCR on the 5' RACE reads. The sample includes under 800,000 distinct CDR3 sequences, about 21% of them seen just once. The sequenced sample was blood. The receptors here all came from a man between 65 and 79 years old in good health.

This clonotype was recorded a few times. V usage is TRBV7-2 and J usage is TRBJ2-5, with TRBD2 matching 8 bases. V was pared by 6 bases and J by 5 bases, with 14 bases of the junction left unmatched. The germline gives CDR1 SGHTA, CDR2 FQGNSA. The CDR3 totals 16 residues. The CDR3 region has the DNA TGTGCCAGCAGACAACACCTAAGCGGGAGCTGGGAGACCCAGTACTTC. Translating it yields CASRQHLSGSWETQYF.

This clonotype was counted only a few times. The rearrangement uses TRBV12-3 or TRBV12-4 and TRBJ2-3, with 12 bases identical to TRBD2. There are 18 residues in the CDR3. Trimming at V came to 1 base and at J to 4 bases, leaving 9 bases not matched to a gene. The CDR3 DNA is TGTGCCAGCAGTTTAGGACTAGCGGGAGTCCCCGTCCCAGATACGCAGTATTTT. Translating gives CASSLGLAGVPVPDTQYF.

This clonotype turned up a few times. The rearrangement joins TRBV3-1 to TRBJ1-1; the D is unclear. CDR3 length equals 17 residues. Trimming left V 3 bases short and J 2 bases short, with 19 bases between. Germline CDR1 and CDR2: LGHDT and YNNKEL (reference sequence). In DNA, the CDR3 is TGTGCCAGCAGCCACTTCCCAACCACCGGGAGCAACACTGAAGCTTTCTTT. Protein sequence: CASSHFPTTGSNTEAFF.

The chain employs TRBV20-1 and TRBJ2-4; no definite D call. V shed 1 base and J shed 5 bases, with 3 bases lying between them. The CDR3 sequence is 11 residues long. In germline, CDR1 is DFQATT, CDR2 SNEGSKA (reference sequence). The CDR3 here is CSARVENIQYF. CDR3 nucleotides: TGCAGTGCTAGAGTGGAAAACATTCAGTACTTC.

This clonotype was detected a few times. This chain connects TRBV9 to TRBJ2-3; D perhaps matches TRBD1 (5 bases). CDR1 and CDR2 from the germline V gene are SGDLS and YYNGEE. Trimming removed 0 bases at V and 2 bases at J, with 10 bases between. This CDR3 is 15 amino acids long. For the CDR3, the DNA is TGTGCCAGCAGCGTAGCAGGACAAATCACAGATACGCAGTATTTT. Its translation is CASSVAGQITDTQYF.

CDR3 in DNA: TGTGCCAGCAGCGGAGGACTGACCGGGGAGCTGTTTTTT. Residues: CASSGGLTGELFF. The chain links TRBV5-4 to TRBJ2-2, with D perhaps matching TRBD2 (5 bases). This CDR3 has 13 residues. CDR1 is SGHNT, CDR2 YYREEE, per germline (reference sequence). The V end was cut by 4 bases, the J end by 5 bases, with 9 bases between.

This clonotype was seen only a few times. The chain recombines TRBV7-8 with TRBJ2-5; D not resolved. Germline V gene lookup returns CDR1 SGHVS and CDR2 FQNEAQ. The CDR3 length is 13 residues. V shed 7 bases and J shed 4 bases, with 13 bases lying between them. Written as DNA, the CDR3 is TGTGCCAGCACCATCACAAACCGAGAGACCCAGTACTTC. Amino acids: CASTITNRETQYF.

This clonotype was observed at least ten times. The chain recombines TRBV19 with TRBJ2-5, with D perhaps matching TRBD2 (7 bases). The CDR3 has 15 amino acids. Trimming left V 3 bases short and J 2 bases short, with 13 bases between. Germline V CDR1 and CDR2: LNHDA, SQIVND (reference sequence). The CDR3 region is CASSIRGAEQETQYF. DNA for the CDR3: TGTGCCAGTAGTATCCGGGGGGCCGAGCAAGAGACCCAGTACTTC. Looking up the rest from reference TRBV19 and TRBJ2-5 gives the full variable domain: DGGITQSPKYLFRKEGQNVTLSCEQNLNHDAMYWYRQDPGQGLRLIYYSQIVNDFQKGDIAEGYSVSREKKESFPLTVTSAQKNPTAFYLCASSIRGAEQETQYFGPGTRLLVL.

This chain links TRBV29-1 with TRBJ2-1, with D perhaps matching TRBD1 (8 bases). Trimming removed 4 bases from V and 1 base from J, with 29 bases in between. The CDR3 contains 20 residues. Germline loops: CDR1 SQVTM, CDR2 ANQGSEA. CDR3 coding DNA: TGCAGCGTTGTCTTTGCCGGGACAGGCTCGGGGGAGGGATCCTACAATGAGCAGTTCTTC. Translated: CSVVFAGTGSGEGSYNEQFF.

V and J are TRBV6-5 and TRBJ2-3; D unclear. This CDR3 is 13 amino acids long. Germline V gene lookup returns CDR1 MNHEY and CDR2 SVGAGI. Trimming cost V 3 bases and J 2 bases, with 6 bases left between them. The CDR3 nucleotides read TGTGCCAGCAGTTATGGGAACACAGATACGCAGTATTTT. It is translated as CASSYGNTDTQYF.

The table lists this clonotype with a few counts. The chain couples TRBV20-1 to TRBJ2-2; TRBD2 matches at 9 bases. Germline CDR1 is DFQATT and CDR2 is SNEGSKA (reference sequence). The CDR3 sequence is 14 residues long. Trimming removed 3 bases from V and 4 bases from J; junction bases left unmatched: 3. The CDR3 DNA reads as TGCAGTGCTAGCGGTAGCGGGAGCACCGGGGAGCTGTTTTTT. This gives the protein CSASGSGSTGELFF.

The rearrangement links TRBV28 to TRBJ2-1; 7 bases line up with TRBD2. V dropped 8 bases and J dropped 0; count of bases not matched to a gene: 4. The CDR3 is 14 amino acids. The germline gives CDR1 MDHEN, CDR2 SYDVKM. The CDR3 protein is CASLGGSSYNEQFF. As DNA, the CDR3 is TGTGCCAGCTTAGGCGGGAGCTCCTACAATGAGCAGTTCTTC.

V and J are TRBV5-5 and TRBJ2-5; 7 nucleotides agree with TRBD1. Trimming removed 0 bases from V and 2 bases from J; junction bases left unmatched: 7. The CDR3 is 16 residues long. CDR1 is SGHKS, CDR2 YYEKEE, per germline (reference sequence). CDR3 in amino acids: CASSLDAQGKQETQYF. The CDR3 DNA follows: TGTGCCAGCAGCTTGGACGCACAGGGGAAACAAGAGACCCAGTACTTC.

The chain carries TRBV20-1 and TRBJ2-5; D perhaps matches TRBD1 (5 bases). This CDR3 contains 15 residues. Trimming shortened V by 3 bases and J by 4 bases, and 18 bases separated the two germline ends. The germline gives CDR1 DFQATT, CDR2 SNEGSKA (reference sequence). The CDR3 is CSASQALRAGETQYF. The CDR3 DNA sequence: TGCAGTGCTAGTCAAGCCCTCAGGGCTGGAGAGACCCAGTACTTC.

The chain is built from TRBV15 and TRBJ2-5, with 7 bases lining up with TRBD1. This CDR3 has 18 amino acids. Germline V CDR1 and CDR2: LNHNV, YYDKDF (reference sequence). Losses at the gene ends were 5 bases for V and 2 bases for J; bases not matched to a gene: 17. The DNA for the CDR3 is TGTGCCACCAGCTACCCGGACAGGCAGGAAGGGCGTCAAGAGACCCAGTACTTC. As protein: CATSYPDRQEGRQETQYF.

The chain employs TRBV6-6 and TRBJ1-4, with D possibly matching TRBD1 (6 bases). Germline values: CDR1 MNHNY, CDR2 SVGAGI (reference sequence). The CDR3 extends over 17 amino acids. With 0 bases removed from V and 0 bases from J, the gap between germline ends came to 11 bases. The CDR3 nucleotides are TGTGCCAGCAGTTACTCAGGGGGGGTCGCAACTAATGAAAAACTGTTTTTT. This gives the protein CASSYSGGVATNEKLFF.

The chain links TRBV20-1 to TRBJ2-7; D is possibly TRBD2 (6 bases). Germline lookup yields CDR1 DFQATT and CDR2 SNEGSKA (reference sequence). There are 16 residues in the CDR3. Trimming took 6 bases from V and 1 from J, leaving 22 bases between them. CDR3 sequence: CSASLSGLELSYEQYF. The CDR3 DNA is TGCAGTGCCTCGCTAAGCGGGCTAGAGCTTTCCTACGAGCAGTACTTC.

This clonotype appeared many times. The V gene is TRBV29-1, the J gene TRBJ2-5; D may be TRBD1 or TRBD2 (5 bases each). Germline assignment: CDR1 SQVTM and CDR2 ANQGSEA. V was trimmed by 6 bases and J by 2 bases, leaving 16 bases between them. The CDR3 is made up of 14 amino acids. CDR3 loop: CSVRHGTIQETQYF. The CDR3 bases are TGCAGCGTGAGGCATGGGACGATTCAAGAGACCCAGTACTTC.

The V gene is TRBV5-4, the J gene TRBJ2-5; a possible D gene is TRBD1 (6 bases). Near its end, the DNA agrees better with TRBJ2-1, so the J call may be wrong. Germline lookup yields CDR1 SGHNT and CDR2 YYREEE (reference sequence). The CDR3 loop spans 15 amino acids. CDR3 sequence reads: CASSYINKQGHEQFF. In nucleotides, the CDR3 is TGTGCCAGCAGCTATATTAACAAACAGGGCCATGAGCAGTTCTTC.

This sequence joins TRBV7-3 and TRBJ2-5; the D is unclear. Germline V gene data show CDR1 as SGHTA and CDR2 as FQGTGA. V lost 5 bases and J 1 base, leaving 8 bases between the germline ends. This CDR3 contains 13 residues. The CDR3 nucleotides read TGTGCCAGCAGCGCCAACAGCCAAGAGACCCAGTACTTC. Translating it yields CASSANSQETQYF.

Notes on this clonotype: A much more abundant neighbour one base away suggests this may be a read error. This chain links TRBV2 with TRBJ1-4; D is ambiguous. CDR3 length: 11 residues. The germline V and J ends were trimmed by 8 bases and 8 bases, with 9 bases remaining between them. Looked up from germline, CDR1 is SNHLY and CDR2 is FYNNEI. Written as DNA, the CDR3 is TGTGCCAGCCGTGGACGAGAAAAACTGTTTTTT. This gives the protein CASRGREKLFF.

A few counts support this clonotype. This sequence joins TRBV7-2 and TRBJ1-1; 7 nucleotides agree with TRBD1. V dropped 4 bases and J dropped 4; count of bases not matched to a gene: 12. Germline values: CDR1 SGHTA, CDR2 FQGNSA. CDR3 size: 16 residues. Here the CDR3 DNA reads TGTGCCAGCAGCTCCCAGGGGGGCAAGGTTAGCACTGAAGCTTTCTTT. Its translation: CASSSQGGKVSTEAFF.

In its sample, this clonotype was seen a few times. The rearrangement joins TRBV7-9 to TRBJ1-1; D may be TRBD1 (5 bases). The CDR3 is made up of 15 amino acids. Trimming removed 6 bases from V and 4 bases from J, with 18 bases in between. Germline CDR1 SEHNR, CDR2 FQNEAQ (reference sequence). The CDR3 reads CASRTLAGTGTEAFF. In DNA, the CDR3 is TGTGCCAGCAGGACCCTAGCAGGGACCGGCACTGAAGCTTTCTTT.

As to this clonotype: This sequence may be a read error, since a much larger clone differs from it by one base. This chain connects TRBV27 to TRBJ2-5; maybe TRBD1 (6 bases). The CDR3 totals 15 residues. CDR1 is MNHEY and CDR2 is SMNVEV in the germline V gene (reference sequence). Trimming removed 1 base from V and 11 bases from J, with 20 bases in between. The CDR3 region has the DNA TGTGCCAGCAGTTTATGGGGTCTGGGGGCGTCTGAGCAGTACTTC. Translation: CASSLWGLGASEQYF.

The V gene is TRBV6-5, the J gene TRBJ2-7; D may be TRBD1 (6 bases). Trimming took 6 bases from V and 9 from J, leaving 21 bases between them. The CDR3 loop spans 14 amino acids. The germline V gene has CDR1 MNHEY and CDR2 SVGAGI. The DNA for the CDR3 is TGTGCCAGCAGAAACGACAGGCCCATGGGTGTGCAGTACTTC. Translation gives CASRNDRPMGVQYF.